This record concerns one T cell receptor beta chain sequence. Its matching antigen is unknown. The sample comes from a study of T cell responses to AZD1222 COVID-19 vaccine. The study, taken as a whole, reports: Increases in Spike-specific TCR breadth and depth were seen after two AZD1222 doses. Reports say nearly half of spike-specific TCRs go after unmutated variant regions.

TCRdb's copy holds only in-frame clones and misses some; the assay was immunoSEQ multiplex PCR. This table has over 20,000 clones, around 86% appearing once. Recipients boosted at about 4 weeks or about 12 weeks are pooled. Specimen: peripheral blood, collected 28 days after the second AZD1222 dose. This TCR derives from an adult who received the AZD1222 COVID-19 vaccine.

DNA of the CDR3: TGTGCCAGCAGCCAAGAGGCCAGGGGAAACACTGAAGCTTTCTTT. As protein: CASSQEARGNTEAFF. This sequence joins TRBV4-2 and TRBJ1-1; tentative D call: TRBD1 (6 bases). Germline values: CDR1 LGHNA, CDR2 YNFKEQ. The ends were cut back, 0 bases at V and 2 bases at J, with 10 bases in the middle. This CDR3 has 15 amino acids.